The 21 T cell receptor beta chains reported below all come from one sample, sequenced in a study of PD-1 blockade in classical Hodgkin lymphoma. Time point given: newly diagnosed, previously untreated cHL patient sample. TCRdb's table, derived via immunoSEQ multiplex PCR, lists solely in-frame clones and lacks some. The table has 17,000 or so clones, approximately 86% seen once. Sequenced: peripheral blood mononuclear cells (PBMCs). These receptors were taken from a human donor with classical Hodgkin lymphoma.

This clone was detected once. This chain uses TRBV19 with TRBJ2-3; TRBD2 agrees at 13 bases. V shed 7 bases, J shed 1 base, and the junction held 8 bases outside the gene matches. CDR3 length equals 17 residues. Germline V CDR1 and CDR2: LNHDA, SQIVND (reference sequence). This chain's CDR3 is CASTSTSGRAGTDTQYF. DNA of the CDR3: TGTGCCAGTACGAGTACTAGCGGGAGGGCCGGCACAGATACGCAGTATTTT.

The chain carries TRBV7-8 and TRBJ2-7; D gene unclear. V was shortened by 5 bases and J by 6 bases, with 8 bases between the two germline ends. There are 11 residues in the CDR3. Germline CDR1 reads SGHVS; CDR2 reads FQNEAQ. The CDR3 DNA reads as TGTGCCAGCAGCCCTTCGGTCGAGCAGTACTTC. Encoded protein: CASSPSVEQYF.

The J gene is TRBJ2-1, the V gene TRBV9; 9 nucleotides match TRBD1. The germline V gene encodes CDR1 SGDLS and CDR2 YYNGEE. J gave up 7 bases and V 3 bases, and 8 bases lay outside the gene matches. This CDR3 contains 15 residues. The CDR3 sequence is CASSASGTGRNEQFF. CDR3 nucleotides: TGTGCCAGCAGCGCCTCCGGGACAGGGCGAAATGAGCAGTTCTTC.

The chain has TRBV19 and TRBJ2-1; D gene unclear. The CDR3 spans 15 residues. Germline loops: CDR1 LNHDA, CDR2 SQIVND (reference sequence). This CDR3 is CGSALRAETYNEQFF. CDR3 nucleotide sequence: TGTGGCAGCGCACTCCGGGCGGAAACCTACAATGAGCAGTTCTTC.

V and J are TRBV7-6 and TRBJ2-5, with 9 nucleotides matching TRBD1. This CDR3 contains 13 residues. Per the germline V gene, CDR1 is SGHVS and CDR2 is FNYEAQ. V was clipped by 5 bases and J by 5 bases; unmatched bases: 3. CDR3 coding DNA: TGTGCCAGCAGCCCCGACAGGGGGGAGACCCAGTACTTC. It specifies CASSPDRGETQYF.

V usage is TRBV4-3 and J usage is TRBJ2-5, with D maybe TRBD2 (5 bases). The V gene's germline CDR1 is LGHNA and CDR2 YSLEER. Trimming took off 0 bases at V and 2 bases at J, with 10 bases between the two ends. The CDR3 loop spans 15 amino acids. CDR3 residues: CASSQDYRGQETQYF. The CDR3 DNA reads TGCGCCAGCAGCCAAGATTATCGGGGTCAAGAGACCCAGTACTTC.

The chain employs TRBV6-1 and TRBJ2-7; D is undetermined. V lost 1 base and J 3 bases, leaving 13 bases between the germline ends. The CDR3 runs 15 residues. CDR1 and CDR2 (germline): MNHNS, SASEGT. The CDR3 loop reads CASSEGLLGSYEQYF. The CDR3 DNA follows: TGTGCCAGCAGTGAAGGTCTTTTGGGCAGCTACGAGCAGTACTTC.

The chain is built from TRBV19 and TRBJ1-5, with 9 bases lining up with TRBD1. CDR3 length: 15 residues. CDR1 LNHDA and CDR2 SQIVND come from the germline V gene (reference sequence). V dropped 7 bases and J dropped 1; count of bases not matched to a gene: 5. This CDR3 reads CASTKQGASNQPQHF. CDR3 in DNA: TGTGCCAGTACCAAACAGGGGGCGAGCAATCAGCCCCAGCATTTT. Filled out from reference TRBV19 and TRBJ1-5, the complete variable domain reads DGGITQSPKYLFRKEGQNVTLSCEQNLNHDAMYWYRQDPGQGLRLIYYSQIVNDFQKGDIAEGYSVSREKKESFPLTVTSAQKNPTAFYLCASTKQGASNQPQHFGDGTRLSIL.

The chain uses TRBV2 and TRBJ2-5, with 12 bases fitting TRBD1. This CDR3 contains 15 residues. CDR1 is SNHLY, CDR2 FYNNEI, per germline. The V segment lost 5 bases and the J segment 5 bases; nucleotides outside the gene matches: 6. CDR3 coding DNA: TGTGCCAGCAGTAGAGGGACAGGGGGCCGGGAGACCCAGTACTTC. Translated: CASSRGTGGRETQYF.

The chain uses TRBV7-2 and TRBJ2-3; 8 bases line up with TRBD1. V was pared by 2 bases and J by 4 bases, with 11 bases of the junction left unmatched. The CDR3 runs to 17 residues. The V gene's germline CDR1 is SGHTA and CDR2 FQGNSA. In DNA, the CDR3 is TGTGCCAGCAGCTTACGCAGGACAGGGATAGGCGCAGATACGCAGTATTTT. This codes for CASSLRRTGIGADTQYF. Using reference TRBV7-2 and TRBJ2-3 for the parts outside the CDR3, the full variable domain is GAGVSQSPSNKVTEKGKDVELRCDPISGHTALYWYRQSLGQGLEFLIYFQGNSAPDKSGLPSDRFSAERTGGSVSTLTIQRTQQEDSAVYLCASSLRRTGIGADTQYFGPGTRLTVL.

This sequence joins TRBV11-3 and TRBJ2-1, with 7 bases aligning to TRBD1. The V gene's germline CDR1 is SGHNT and CDR2 YENEEA. The CDR3 totals 15 residues. After removal of 5 bases from V and 1 base from J, the junction contained 5 bases not matched to a gene. This CDR3 is CASSARQGSYNEQFF. Written as DNA, the CDR3 is TGTGCCAGCAGCGCCAGACAGGGATCCTACAATGAGCAGTTCTTC.

This clone showed up just once. This sequence joins TRBV28 and TRBJ1-1; tentative D call: TRBD1 (5 bases). The CDR3 extends over 12 amino acids. V was trimmed by 6 bases and J by 10 bases, leaving 15 bases between them. Per the germline V gene, CDR1 is MDHEN and CDR2 is SYDVKM. Here the CDR3 DNA reads TGTGCCAGCAGGCCAGCCAAAGGGACAGCTTTCTTT. Its translation is CASRPAKGTAFF.

J is TRBJ1-1 and V is TRBV2; 8 bases fit TRBD1. There are 13 residues in the CDR3. The trim removed 5 bases at V and 7 bases at J, leaving 6 bases unmatched. CDR1 is SNHLY, CDR2 FYNNEI, per germline. For the CDR3, the DNA is TGTGCCAGCAGTCTCGGGACAGGCGTTGAAGCTTTCTTT. Protein: CASSLGTGVEAFF.

The rearrangement uses TRBV5-1 and TRBJ2-1; D remains ambiguous. The ends were cut back, 9 bases at V and 4 bases at J, with 23 bases in the middle. Looked up from germline, CDR1 is SGHRS and CDR2 is YFSETQ. This CDR3 contains 16 residues. The CDR3 sequence is CANPIQSPHTYNEQFF. The CDR3 nucleotides are TGCGCCAACCCTATCCAGAGCCCTCACACATACAATGAGCAGTTCTTC.

The V call is TRBV5-1, the J call TRBJ2-7; 8 bases are shared with TRBD1. CDR1 is SGHRS, CDR2 YFSETQ, per germline. Trimming cost V 0 bases and J 5 bases; bases outside gene matches: 4. The CDR3 sequence is 14 residues long. The CDR3 loop is CASSLGQGADEQYF. CDR3 DNA: TGCGCCAGCAGCTTGGGCCAGGGGGCAGACGAGCAGTACTTC.

This sequence joins TRBV5-1 and TRBJ2-2; tentative D call: TRBD2 (5 bases). The CDR3 covers 14 residues. Germline values: CDR1 SGHRS, CDR2 YFSETQ. The V and J ends lost 5 bases and 4 bases respectively, with 12 bases between them. CDR3: CASSFGVGTGELFF. CDR3 DNA: TGCGCCAGCAGTTTCGGGGTGGGCACCGGGGAGCTGTTTTTT.

The chain combines TRBV11-2 with TRBJ1-2; D call uncertain. V lost 1 base to trimming and J lost 5 bases, with 14 bases between them. CDR3 length: 15 amino acids. CDR1 and CDR2 from the germline V gene are SGHAT and FQNNGV. CDR3 nucleotides: TGTGCCAGCAGCTTAGTAGTGGGATGGAGATATGGCTACACCTTC. It codes for CASSLVVGWRYGYTF. Looking up the rest from reference TRBV11-2 and TRBJ1-2 gives the full variable domain: EAGVAQSPRYKIIEKRQSVAFWCNPISGHATLYWYQQILGQGPKLLIQFQNNGVVDDSQLPKDRFSAERLKGVDSTLKIQPAKLEDSAVYLCASSLVVGWRYGYTFGSGTRLTVV.

This rearrangement joins TRBV6-5 to TRBJ2-3, with unresolved D. V lost 0 bases to trimming and J lost 6 bases, with 10 bases between them. Germline V gene lookup returns CDR1 MNHEY and CDR2 SVGAGI. This CDR3 has 14 residues. CDR3 protein: CASSYSMVVDTQYF. As DNA, the CDR3 is TGTGCCAGCAGTTACTCGATGGTTGTCGATACGCAGTATTTT.

The chain joins TRBV18 to TRBJ2-7; TRBD1 agrees at 7 bases. Germline-derived CDR1 and CDR2 are KGHSH and LQKENI. J was trimmed by 3 bases and V by 5 bases; bases with no gene match: 4. This CDR3 contains 13 residues. The CDR3 DNA sequence: TGTGCCAGCTCATTAGGACAGGACTACGAGCAGTACTTC. It specifies CASSLGQDYEQYF.

The sample holds a few counts of this clone. The rearrangement uses TRBV2 and TRBJ2-2; the D is unclear. The length of the CDR3 is 16 residues. Germline CDR1 SNHLY, CDR2 FYNNEI. Trimming took off 9 bases at V and 0 bases at J, with 17 bases between the two ends. The CDR3 loop is CARQKGDNSNTGELFF. The DNA for the CDR3 is TGTGCCAGGCAAAAAGGAGACAATTCGAACACCGGGGAGCTGTTTTTT.

V usage is TRBV29-1 and J usage is TRBJ2-1; 10 bases map to TRBD2. CDR1 and CDR2 (germline): SQVTM, ANQGSEA. Trimming removed 4 bases from V and 7 bases from J; junction bases left unmatched: 4. The CDR3 totals 13 residues. Here the CDR3 reads CSVASSGRNEQFF. The CDR3 DNA reads as TGCAGCGTTGCGTCTAGCGGGAGAAATGAGCAGTTCTTC.